Listed here is a single T cell receptor beta chain. This sample was taken from a study of blood T cell repertoires in COVID-19. Cohorts were assigned according to the clinical history that participants reported. Profiled with immunoSEQ multiplex PCR; TCRdb holds only in-frame clones, not every one. The data contain 300,000 to 400,000 clones, 80% to 90% of them singletons. The V gene lost 3 bases and the J gene lost 1 base, with 12 bases spanning the gap. Germline assignment: CDR1 LGHDT and CDR2 YNNKEL (reference sequence). This CDR3 is built from 16 residues. The origin of this receptor is a woman in her forties with acute COVID-19. This chain connects TRBV3-1 (or the pseudogene TRBV3-2) to TRBJ2-2; the D gene is possibly TRBD1 (6 bases). What was sequenced was PBMCs or T cells enriched from blood (not recorded which). CDR3 sequence reads: CASSQSRQVNTGELFF. The CDR3 DNA is TGTGCCAGCAGCCAGTCCCGACAGGTGAACACCGGGGAGCTGTTTTTT.